The rows below give T cell receptor beta chains drawn from one sample of a study of blood T cell repertoires in COVID-19. The assay was immunoSEQ multiplex PCR, and TCRdb's table has in-frame clones only and misses some. The sample shows approximately 300,000 clones, 88% of them seen only once. Sequenced sample: peripheral blood. The origin of the receptors is a woman in her twenties or thirties with COVID-19, enrolled during active disease. CDR3s include the opening cysteine and the closing phenylalanine or tryptophan. Each record gives: J gene, D gene, V gene, CDR3 DNA, CDR3 protein. The D gene is left open where the match is weak.

J gene: TRBJ2-3
D gene: -
V gene: TRBV2
CDR3 DNA: TGTGCCAGCAGAGATAGGGGGTTCACAGATACGCAGTATTTT
CDR3 protein: CASRDRGFTDTQYF

J gene: TRBJ1-3
D gene: -
V gene: TRBV11-2
CDR3 DNA: TGTGCCAGCAGTCAGGGGAGCTCTGGAAACACCATATATTTT
CDR3 protein: CASSQGSSGNTIYF

J gene: TRBJ1-4
D gene: -
V gene: TRBV3-1/TRBV3-2
CDR3 DNA: TGTGCCAGCAGCCTTCGGGCAACTAATGAAAAACTGTTTTTT
CDR3 protein: CASSLRATNEKLFF

J gene: TRBJ2-5
D gene: -
V gene: TRBV28
CDR3 DNA: TGTGCCAGCAGTTTTGAGCACCGAGAGACCCAGTACTTC
CDR3 protein: CASSFEHRETQYF

J gene: TRBJ1-2
D gene: TRBD1
V gene: TRBV6-6
CDR3 DNA: TGTGCCAGCAGGGAGCCGGGACAGGGGGCTCAAGGCTACACCTTC
CDR3 protein: CASREPGQGAQGYTF

J gene: TRBJ2-3
D gene: -
V gene: TRBV9
CDR3 DNA: TGTGCCAGCAGCCCCCACGGGTGGGATACGCAGTATTTT
CDR3 protein: CASSPHGWDTQYF

J gene: TRBJ2-2
D gene: -
V gene: TRBV11-2
CDR3 DNA: TGTGCCAGCAGCTTAGTTGGACAGAGGAACACCGGGGAGCTGTTTTTT
CDR3 protein: CASSLVGQRNTGELFF

J gene: TRBJ2-5
D gene: -
V gene: TRBV7-2
CDR3 DNA: TGTGCCAGCAGCTCCCACCTAGGGGGGGATGAGACCCAGTACTTC
CDR3 protein: CASSSHLGGDETQYF

J gene: TRBJ2-7
D gene: -
V gene: TRBV30
CDR3 DNA: TGTGCCTGGAGCGGGGGAGTATACGAGCAGTACTTC
CDR3 protein: CAWSGGVYEQYF

J gene: TRBJ2-3
D gene: -
V gene: TRBV3-1/TRBV3-2
CDR3 DNA: TGTGCCAGCAGGTTAGGTTCGGGGGGCACAGATACGCAGTATTTT
CDR3 protein: CASRLGSGGTDTQYF